This TCR beta chain was recorded in a study of T cells after yellow fever vaccination (dated by TCRdb to the late 2010s). Notes on the research overall: The SMART-Seq v4 Ultra Low Input RNA kit was used to prepare libraries from fractions with low cell numbers. To follow T-cell clones before and after both primary and booster YFV17D yellow fever vaccination, bulk TCR alpha and beta repertoires underwent longitudinal sequencing. Two healthy male donors, one aged 18 to 30 and one aged 30 to 40 years, were included in the cohort. Bulk PBMC replicates and cell subsets were isolated from blood drawn at multiple timepoints before and after both primary and secondary immunization.

TCR cDNA was synthesized by 5'RACE template switching, which introduced a universal primer site and unique molecular identifiers. Priming for cDNA synthesis came from both the TCR alpha and TCR beta constant segments. Libraries were amplified in two PCR steps, with sample barcodes and sequencing adapters added in the second step. Libraries were sequenced on Illumina HiSeq 2500 (2x100 bp) or NovaSeq (2x150 bp). Concerning the study's data processing: MIGEC was used to demultiplex reads and collapse the reads into UMI consensus sequences, and MiXCR was used for V(D)J alignment. Clonotypes responding to the vaccine were identified with edgeR on replicate PBMC samples, with the criteria of FDR below 0.01 and a log2 fold change above 5 up to day 15. CD4 or CD8 identity was assigned to each bulk clonotype according to whether the clonotype was present at higher abundance in the sequenced CD4 repertoire or the sequenced CD8 repertoire. TCRdb cleaned the public reads at Q25 with fastp, built clones with MiXCR and kept in-frame beta chains. A single entry per CDR3 protein holds the most common genes and DNA from its merged rows. These V and J calls originate from TCRdb's pipeline instead of the authors' own analysis. The sample table contains about 330,000 distinct CDR3 sequences; only one count was recorded for about 6.6% of them. The ten largest clones capture 15% to 20% of the sample.

The treatment or condition tag for this specimen amounts to: live attenuated yellow fever vaccine strain. Two biological replicates of bulk PBMCs were collected at each blood-draw timepoint. PBMCs were isolated from peripheral blood using a standard Ficoll-Paque protocol. RNA was extracted with TriZol from bulk PBMCs, CD4 and CD8 fractions, and dextramer-positive and dextramer-negative fractions. From the cysteine up to the phenylalanine, the CDR3 has a length of 17 residues. CDR3 DNA only is kept here, 51 bases in frame from base 1. Germline trimming amounts to 0 bases on V and 1 base on J, with 7 as the count of junction bases outside the gene matches. From a lookup of the germline V gene (reference sequence), CDR1 and CDR2 are LNHDA and SQIVND. As concerns this clonotype: It has no known antigen specificity. Per-nucleotide qualities are absent, and no much larger clonotype sits a single base away.

Here is what the overall study found, with its caveats: Most clones expanded after primary vaccination (almost 97% of CD4 and 80% to 90% of CD8) were re-detected after the booster, suggesting that broad memory maintenance occurred. Only a couple of donors were included in the study, so the extent to which the findings can be generalized is limited. Computational filtering was needed because FACS-sorted repertoires could contain abundant contaminating clonotypes from the bulk population. A small fraction of clonotypes appeared in both the CD4 and CD8 compartments, likely as a result of convergent recombination. The secondary T-cell response was found to be weaker but faster than the primary response, with a peak reached on day 5 rather than on day 15.

Material: PBMCs, obtained approximately 40 days after the first yellow fever vaccination. The TCR sequence derives from a man aged 18 to 29 who received the YFV17D yellow fever vaccine. The chain was built from TRBV19 and TRBJ2-5; 8 central nucleotides agree with TRBD2. The DNA reads as follows: TGTGCCAGTAGTATAGATCGGACCAGCGGGGGCCAAGAGACCCAGTACTTC. This yields the protein CASSIDRTSGGQETQYF.